The rows below give T cell receptor beta chains drawn from one sample of a study of blood T cell repertoires in COVID-19. Profiled with immunoSEQ multiplex PCR; TCRdb holds only in-frame clones, not every one. The repertoire holds 200,000 to 250,000 clones, with more than 75% as singletons. The material sequenced was peripheral blood. The receptors stem from a man at least 80 years old with acute or convalescent COVID-19. Both conserved end residues are part of each CDR3. Fields, in order: D gene, V gene, J gene, clone size, CDR3 DNA, CDR3 protein. A D gene is named only where the DNA matches it firmly. A row's size may be missing; if present it is once, few, many or a size class.

d_gene: -
v_gene: TRBV9
j_gene: TRBJ2-2
abundance: -
CDR3nt: TGTGCCAGCAGCGTAGTCGGGGGGGAGCTGTTTTTT
CDR3aa: CASSVVGGELFF

d_gene: -
v_gene: TRBV4-2
j_gene: TRBJ1-2
abundance: -
CDR3nt: TGTGCCAGCAGCCAGGGGGCAACGAACTATGGCTACACCTTC
CDR3aa: CASSQGATNYGYTF

d_gene: TRBD1
v_gene: TRBV4-3
j_gene: TRBJ1-2
abundance: few
CDR3nt: TGCGCCAGCAGCCAAGTTGAGGGGGCGAGCTATGGCTACACCTTC
CDR3aa: CASSQVEGASYGYTF

d_gene: -
v_gene: TRBV7-9
j_gene: TRBJ1-3
abundance: -
CDR3nt: TGTGCCAGCAGCTTTTTGGCAGGCGTCTCTGGAAACACCATATATTTT
CDR3aa: CASSFLAGVSGNTIYF

d_gene: TRBD2
v_gene: TRBV14
j_gene: TRBJ2-1
abundance: -
CDR3nt: TGTGCCAGCAGCCAAGGTAGCGGGAGCAACAATGAGCAGTTCTTC
CDR3aa: CASSQGSGSNNEQFF

d_gene: -
v_gene: TRBV12-3/TRBV12-4
j_gene: TRBJ1-1
abundance: -
CDR3nt: TGTGCCAGCAGTCTTCCTCCGGGGACAAGAGCTTTCTTT
CDR3aa: CASSLPPGTRAFF

d_gene: -
v_gene: TRBV3-1/TRBV3-2
j_gene: TRBJ2-3
abundance: -
CDR3nt: TGTGCCAGCAGCTCACGGTCCGGGGAGAGCACAGATACGCAGTATTTT
CDR3aa: CASSSRSGESTDTQYF

d_gene: -
v_gene: TRBV18
j_gene: TRBJ1-4
abundance: -
CDR3nt: TGTGCCAGCTCACCACGTGAGACAACAGAACTGTTTTTT
CDR3aa: CASSPRETTELFF

d_gene: TRBD1
v_gene: TRBV7-3
j_gene: TRBJ1-5
abundance: -
CDR3nt: TGTGCCAGCAGCGCCCCCGGGACAGGGAACCAGCCCCAGCATTTT
CDR3aa: CASSAPGTGNQPQHF

d_gene: -
v_gene: TRBV28
j_gene: TRBJ1-5
abundance: -
CDR3nt: TGTGCCAGCAGTTTACGGACATCATCTTATAGCAATCAGCCCCAGCATTTT
CDR3aa: CASSLRTSSYSNQPQHF

d_gene: -
v_gene: TRBV7-9
j_gene: TRBJ1-1
abundance: -
CDR3nt: TGTGCCAGCAGCTTAGAGGGGTCGAACACTGAAGCTTTCTTT
CDR3aa: CASSLEGSNTEAFF

d_gene: -
v_gene: TRBV18
j_gene: TRBJ1-6
abundance: -
CDR3nt: TGTGCCAGCTCACCGGGACTGATTAATTCACCCCTCCACTTT
CDR3aa: CASSPGLINSPLHF

d_gene: TRBD1
v_gene: TRBV27
j_gene: TRBJ2-7
abundance: -
CDR3nt: TGTGCCACCTCTCTTAGCCGAGGACAGGGAAGAGGGTACGAGCAGTACTTC
CDR3aa: CATSLSRGQGRGYEQYF

d_gene: TRBD1
v_gene: TRBV2
j_gene: TRBJ2-3
abundance: -
CDR3nt: TGTGCCAGCAGAGTTGGGACAGCCGCTAGCACAGATACGCAGTATTTT
CDR3aa: CASRVGTAASTDTQYF

d_gene: -
v_gene: TRBV6-5
j_gene: TRBJ2-3
abundance: -
CDR3nt: TGTGCCAGCCCTGGACTGACAGATACGCAGTATTTT
CDR3aa: CASPGLTDTQYF

d_gene: -
v_gene: TRBV9
j_gene: TRBJ1-1
abundance: -
CDR3nt: TGTGCCAGCAGCGTAGAGGGGCGGAACACTGAAGCTTTCTTT
CDR3aa: CASSVEGRNTEAFF

d_gene: -
v_gene: TRBV9
j_gene: TRBJ1-4
abundance: -
CDR3nt: TGTGCCAGCAGCGTAGGCGAGGGTTTCGAAAAACTGTTTTTT
CDR3aa: CASSVGEGFEKLFF